This TCR beta chain was sequenced during a study of cytomegalovirus exposure and HLA in healthy donors. Study overall: The same platform as the approximately 730 first-cohort repertoires was used for the 100 to 150 validation repertoires, a later analysis reported.

The approximately 120-subject validation cohort, separate from the roughly 700-subject first cohort, included the donors. On this clone itself: Its target is unknown.

The study, taken as a whole, reports: In vitro experiments confirmed that a few CMV-associated chains were specific for CMV antigens.

The CDR3 has 15 amino acids. In germline, CDR1 is SEHNR, CDR2 FQNEAQ (reference sequence). Trimming cost V 4 bases and J 8 bases; bases outside gene matches: 6. TCRdb's table, derived via immunoSEQ multiplex PCR, lists solely in-frame clones and lacks some. The data show roughly 90,000 clones, with 85% seen just once and roughly 20% held by the top ten. This chain joins TRBV7-9 and TRBJ2-1; 12 nucleotides align to TRBD1. The sequence came from a man aged 18 to 35 in good health and CMV-seropositive. Sequencing used PBMCs. In nucleotides, the CDR3 is TGTGCCAGCAGCTCGCCGGGACAGGGGGCCTATGAGCAGTTCTTC. It specifies CASSSPGQGAYEQFF.